The 10 T cell receptor beta chains given below trace back to one sample, sequenced in a study of shared clonotypes between healthy human individuals. Repertoires were generated with immunoSEQ multiplex PCR, while TCRdb's copy carries only in-frame clones and drops some. The top ten hold 0.89% of the sample, which has over 950,000 clones, approximately 75% seen once. Sequenced material: memory CD4+ T cells from PBMCs. Described subset: CD45RA-negative fraction. The origin of the receptors is a man aged 18 to 35 in good health. Some clones in this sample may be carry-over from other donors' samples.

The chain combines TRBV7-3 with TRBJ1-1; no clear D gene. The V and J ends lost 5 bases and 14 bases respectively, with 21 bases between them. Germline assignment: CDR1 SGHTA and CDR2 FQGTGA. The CDR3 covers 13 residues. The CDR3: CASSDRVAVSPFF. CDR3 coding DNA: TGTGCCAGCAGCGATCGGGTGGCGGTAAGCCCCTTCTTT.

The chain couples TRBV6-4 to TRBJ1-2; 8 bases are a match to TRBD1. V lost 6 bases, J lost 5 bases, and 11 bases stayed unmatched. Germline V gene sequence: CDR1 MRHNA, CDR2 SNTAGT. This CDR3 contains 15 residues. The CDR3 coding sequence is TGTGCCAGCAGCGGACAGGGAGTGGGAAGGTATGGCTACACCTTC. Translating it yields CASSGQGVGRYGYTF.

This clone was observed many times. The chain joins TRBV28 to TRBJ2-1, with TRBD2 matching 13 bases. The CDR3 contains 21 residues. Germline loops: CDR1 MDHEN, CDR2 SYDVKM. V lost 4 bases and J lost 3; bases outside the gene matches: 18. The CDR3 DNA reads as TGTGCCAGCAGTTCGTTCCGACTAGCGGGAGGAAATGGGGATTTCTACAATGAGCAGTTCTTC. Protein product: CASSSFRLAGGNGDFYNEQFF. Variable domain in full (rest from reference TRBV28 and TRBJ2-1): DVKVTQSSRYLVKRTGEKVFLECVQDMDHENMFWYRQDPGLGLRLIYFSYDVKMKEKGDIPEGYSVSREKKERFSLILESASTNQTSMYLCASSSFRLAGGNGDFYNEQFFGPGTRLTVL.

V usage is TRBV9 and J usage is TRBJ1-1; D gene unclear. V was pared by 3 bases and J by 11 bases, with 11 bases between. Per germline, CDR1 SGDLS and CDR2 YYNGEE. CDR3 length equals 11 residues. The CDR3 DNA follows: TGTGCCAGCAGCGGGGAGGGTTTGGCTTTCTTT. Its protein is CASSGEGLAFF.

The chain joins TRBV4-2 to TRBJ2-5, with 14 bases fitting TRBD2. The CDR3 covers 16 residues. Germline V gene sequence: CDR1 LGHNA, CDR2 YNFKEQ. Trimming at V came to 4 bases and at J to 2 bases, leaving 3 bases not matched to a gene. CDR3: CASSPGLAGGQETQYF. DNA of the CDR3: TGTGCCAGCAGCCCTGGACTAGCGGGAGGTCAAGAGACCCAGTACTTC.

The CDR3 reads CASSFLAENTGELFF. The CDR3 DNA sequence: TGTGCCAGCAGTTTCCTAGCGGAGAACACCGGGGAGCTGTTTTTT. This chain connects TRBV9 to TRBJ2-2; 7 bases are shared with TRBD2. Trimming removed 5 bases from V and 1 base from J; junction bases left unmatched: 5. This CDR3 comprises 15 residues. CDR1 is SGDLS and CDR2 is YYNGEE in the germline V gene.

V is TRBV18 and J is TRBJ1-4; no firm D call. CDR1 and CDR2 (germline): KGHSH, LQKENI. V was clipped by 0 bases and J by 14 bases, with 13 bases between them. The CDR3 covers 13 residues. The CDR3 nucleotides are TGTGCCAGCTCACCACCCGGGTCTGGGCGTCTGTTTTTT. Residues: CASSPPGSGRLFF.

The gene calls are TRBV9 and TRBJ2-7, with a weak D call TRBD2 (6 bases). The V and J ends lost 0 bases and 4 bases respectively, with 17 bases between them. The CDR3 contains 16 residues. CDR1 is SGDLS and CDR2 is YYNGEE in the germline V gene. CDR3 sequence (DNA): TGTGCCAGCAGCGTAGCCGGCATCGGGAGTCTGTACGAGCAGTACTTC. As protein: CASSVAGIGSLYEQYF.

This CDR3 is CASEGEADTQYF. CDR3 nucleotide sequence: TGTGCCAGTGAGGGGGAGGCGGATACGCAGTATTTT. The J gene is TRBJ2-3, the V gene TRBV19; D is possibly TRBD1 or TRBD2 (6 bases each). CDR1 and CDR2 from the germline V gene are LNHDA and SQIVND (reference sequence). The ends were cut back, 8 bases at V and 6 bases at J, with 12 bases in the middle. The CDR3 has 12 residues.

This chain uses TRBV2 with TRBJ2-3; 8 nucleotides align to TRBD2. The CDR3 extends over 16 amino acids. CDR1 is SNHLY, CDR2 FYNNEI, per germline. V shed 5 bases, J shed 0 bases, and the junction held 7 bases outside the gene matches. The DNA of the CDR3 is TGTGCCAGCAGTCTTCGGACTAGCCGGAGCACAGATACGCAGTATTTT. This encodes CASSLRTSRSTDTQYF.